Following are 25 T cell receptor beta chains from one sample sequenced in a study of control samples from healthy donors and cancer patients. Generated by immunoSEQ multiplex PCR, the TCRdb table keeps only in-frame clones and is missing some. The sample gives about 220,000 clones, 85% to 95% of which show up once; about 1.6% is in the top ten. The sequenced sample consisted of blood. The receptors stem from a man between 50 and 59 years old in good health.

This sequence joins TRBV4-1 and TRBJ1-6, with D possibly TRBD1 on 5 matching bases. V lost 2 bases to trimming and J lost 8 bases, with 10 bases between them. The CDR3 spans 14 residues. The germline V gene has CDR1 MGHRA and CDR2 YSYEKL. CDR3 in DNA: TGCGCCAGCAGCCAACTCGGGGCTGATTCACCCCTCCACTTT. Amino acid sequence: CASSQLGADSPLHF.

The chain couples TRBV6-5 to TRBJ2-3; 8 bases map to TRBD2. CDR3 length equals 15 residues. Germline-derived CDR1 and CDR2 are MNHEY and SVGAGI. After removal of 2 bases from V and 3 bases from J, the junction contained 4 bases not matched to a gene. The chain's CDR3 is CASSYAGLVTDTQYF. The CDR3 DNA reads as TGTGCCAGCAGTTACGCGGGACTAGTGACAGATACGCAGTATTTT.

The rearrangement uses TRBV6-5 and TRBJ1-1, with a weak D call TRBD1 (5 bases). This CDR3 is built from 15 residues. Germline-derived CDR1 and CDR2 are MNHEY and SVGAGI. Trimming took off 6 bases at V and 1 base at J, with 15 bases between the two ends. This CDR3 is CASSRPGLTNTEAFF. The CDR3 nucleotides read TGTGCCAGCAGCCGGCCGGGACTTACGAACACTGAAGCTTTCTTT.

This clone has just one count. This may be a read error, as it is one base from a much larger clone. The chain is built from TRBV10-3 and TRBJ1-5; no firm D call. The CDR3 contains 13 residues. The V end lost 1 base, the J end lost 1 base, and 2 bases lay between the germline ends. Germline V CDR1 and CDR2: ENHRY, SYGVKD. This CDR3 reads CAISEYSNQPQHF. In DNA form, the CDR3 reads TGTGCCATCAGTGAGTACAGCAATCAGCCCCAGCATTTT.

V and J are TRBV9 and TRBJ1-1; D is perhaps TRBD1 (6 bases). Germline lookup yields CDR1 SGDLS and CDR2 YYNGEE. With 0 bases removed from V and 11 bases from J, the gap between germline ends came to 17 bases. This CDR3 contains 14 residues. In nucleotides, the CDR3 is TGTGCCAGCAGCGTAGGGCTCTTAGGGGGGCGGGCTTTCTTT. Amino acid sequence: CASSVGLLGGRAFF.

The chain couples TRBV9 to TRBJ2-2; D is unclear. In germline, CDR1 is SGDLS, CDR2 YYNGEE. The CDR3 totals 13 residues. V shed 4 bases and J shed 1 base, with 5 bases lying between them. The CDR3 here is CASSPQNTGELFF. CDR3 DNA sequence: TGTGCCAGCAGCCCACAGAACACCGGGGAGCTGTTTTTT.

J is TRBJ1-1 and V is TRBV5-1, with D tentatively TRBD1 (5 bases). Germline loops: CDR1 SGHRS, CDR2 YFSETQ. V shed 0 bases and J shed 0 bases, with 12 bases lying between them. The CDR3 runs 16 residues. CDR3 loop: CASSLAVTGMNTEAFF. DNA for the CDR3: TGCGCCAGCAGCTTGGCCGTCACAGGAATGAACACTGAAGCTTTCTTT.

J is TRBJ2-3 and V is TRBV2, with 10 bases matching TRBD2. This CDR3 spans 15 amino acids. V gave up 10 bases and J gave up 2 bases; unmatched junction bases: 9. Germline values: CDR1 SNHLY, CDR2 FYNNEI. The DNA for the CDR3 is TGTGCCACCATCTTGACTAGCGGGTTCACAGATACGCAGTATTTT. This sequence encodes CATILTSGFTDTQYF.

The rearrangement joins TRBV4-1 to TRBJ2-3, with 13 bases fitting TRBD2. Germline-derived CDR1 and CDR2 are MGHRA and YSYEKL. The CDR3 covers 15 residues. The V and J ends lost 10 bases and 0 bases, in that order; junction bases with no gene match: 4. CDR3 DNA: TGCGCCACGGGACTAGCGGGGTCGAGCACAGATACGCAGTATTTT. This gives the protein CATGLAGSSTDTQYF.

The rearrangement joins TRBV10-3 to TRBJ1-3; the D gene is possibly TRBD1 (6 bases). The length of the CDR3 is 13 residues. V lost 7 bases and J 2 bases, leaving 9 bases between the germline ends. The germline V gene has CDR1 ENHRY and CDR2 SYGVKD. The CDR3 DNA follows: TGTGCCATCACCTCAGGGGCTGGAAACACCATATATTTT. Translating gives CAITSGAGNTIYF.

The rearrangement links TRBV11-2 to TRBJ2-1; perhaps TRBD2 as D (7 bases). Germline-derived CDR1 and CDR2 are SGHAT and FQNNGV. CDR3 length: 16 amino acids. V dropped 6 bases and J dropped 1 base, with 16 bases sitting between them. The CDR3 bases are TGTGCCAGCAGTTTTAGGGGGGGCCAGTCCTACAATGAGCAGTTCTTC. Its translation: CASSFRGGQSYNEQFF.

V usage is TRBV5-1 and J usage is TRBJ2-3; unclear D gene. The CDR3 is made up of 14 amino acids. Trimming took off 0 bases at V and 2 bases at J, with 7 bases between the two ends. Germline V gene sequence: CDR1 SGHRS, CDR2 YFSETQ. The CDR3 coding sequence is TGCGCCAGCAGCTTGGACGGTTCCACAGATACGCAGTATTTT. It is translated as CASSLDGSTDTQYF.

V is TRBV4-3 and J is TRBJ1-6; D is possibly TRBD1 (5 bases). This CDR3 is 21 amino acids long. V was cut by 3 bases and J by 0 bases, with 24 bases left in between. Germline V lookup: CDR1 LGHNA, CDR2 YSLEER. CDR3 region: CASSQESAGTSPSSYNSPLHF. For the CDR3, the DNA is TGCGCCAGCAGCCAGGAAAGCGCCGGGACTTCCCCGAGCTCCTATAATTCACCCCTCCACTTT.

The CDR3 bases are TGCGCCAGCAGCTTGGATCCAGGGGGCTCCACAGATACGCAGTATTTT. Translating it yields CASSLDPGGSTDTQYF. V and J are TRBV5-1 and TRBJ2-3, with 8 bases aligning to TRBD1. This CDR3 spans 16 amino acids. With V trimmed by 0 bases and J by 2 bases, 5 bases remained unmatched. Germline V gene data show CDR1 as SGHRS and CDR2 as YFSETQ.

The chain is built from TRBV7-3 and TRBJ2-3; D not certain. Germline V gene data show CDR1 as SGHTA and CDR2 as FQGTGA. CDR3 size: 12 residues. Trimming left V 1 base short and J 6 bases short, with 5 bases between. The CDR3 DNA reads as TGTGCCAGCAGCTTAAATGAGGATACGCAGTATTTT. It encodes CASSLNEDTQYF. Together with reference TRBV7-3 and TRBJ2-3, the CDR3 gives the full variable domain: GAGVSQTPSNKVTEKGKYVELRCDPISGHTALYWYRQSLGQGPEFLIYFQGTGAADDSGLPNDRFFAVRPEGSVSTLKIQRTERGDSAVYLCASSLNEDTQYFGPGTRLTVL.

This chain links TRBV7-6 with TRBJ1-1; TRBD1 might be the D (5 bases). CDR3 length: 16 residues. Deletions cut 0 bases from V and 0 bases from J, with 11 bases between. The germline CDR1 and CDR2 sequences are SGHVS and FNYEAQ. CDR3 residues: CASSLAVGEMNTEAFF. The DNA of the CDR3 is TGTGCCAGCAGCTTAGCGGTGGGGGAAATGAACACTGAAGCTTTCTTT.

CDR3: CASSLSALGAGEQFF. The CDR3 DNA sequence: TGTGCCAGCAGTTTATCCGCCTTGGGGGCTGGTGAGCAGTTCTTC. V and J are TRBV27 and TRBJ2-1; perhaps TRBD1 as D (6 bases). Germline V gives CDR1 MNHEY, CDR2 SMNVEV (reference sequence). Trimming cost V 0 bases and J 9 bases, with 15 bases left between them. The CDR3 consists of 15 residues.

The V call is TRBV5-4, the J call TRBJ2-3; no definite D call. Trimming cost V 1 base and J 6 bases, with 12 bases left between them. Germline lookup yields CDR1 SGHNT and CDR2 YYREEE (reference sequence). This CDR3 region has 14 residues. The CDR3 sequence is CASSLRDGTDTQYF. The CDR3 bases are TGTGCCAGCAGCTTGAGAGACGGTACCGATACGCAGTATTTT.

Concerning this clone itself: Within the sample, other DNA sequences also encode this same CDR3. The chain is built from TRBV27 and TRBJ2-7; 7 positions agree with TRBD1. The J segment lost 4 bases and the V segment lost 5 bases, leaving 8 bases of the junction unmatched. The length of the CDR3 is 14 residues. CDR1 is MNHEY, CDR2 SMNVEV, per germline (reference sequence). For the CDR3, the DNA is TGTGCCAGCAGTGCCAGACAGGGTTCTTACGAGCAGTACGTC. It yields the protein CASSARQGSYEQYV.

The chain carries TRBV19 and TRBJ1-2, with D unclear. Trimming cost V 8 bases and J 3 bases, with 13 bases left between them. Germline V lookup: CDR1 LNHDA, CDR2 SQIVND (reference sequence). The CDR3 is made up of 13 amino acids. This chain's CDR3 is CASDDGTDYGYTF. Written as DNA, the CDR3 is TGTGCCAGTGACGACGGAACAGACTATGGCTACACCTTC.

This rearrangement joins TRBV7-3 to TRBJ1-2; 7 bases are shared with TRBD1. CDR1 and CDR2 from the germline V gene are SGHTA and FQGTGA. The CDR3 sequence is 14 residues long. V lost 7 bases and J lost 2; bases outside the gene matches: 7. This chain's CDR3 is CASTTRQGNYGYTF. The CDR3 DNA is TGTGCCAGCACAACACGACAGGGAAACTATGGCTACACCTTC.

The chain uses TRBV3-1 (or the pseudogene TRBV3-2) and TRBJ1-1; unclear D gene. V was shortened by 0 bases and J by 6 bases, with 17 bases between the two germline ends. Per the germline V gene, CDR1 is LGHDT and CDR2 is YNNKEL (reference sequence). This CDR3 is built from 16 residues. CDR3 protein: CASSQDRGSQRAEAFF. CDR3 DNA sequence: TGTGCCAGCAGCCAAGATCGAGGGTCCCAGAGGGCTGAAGCTTTCTTT.

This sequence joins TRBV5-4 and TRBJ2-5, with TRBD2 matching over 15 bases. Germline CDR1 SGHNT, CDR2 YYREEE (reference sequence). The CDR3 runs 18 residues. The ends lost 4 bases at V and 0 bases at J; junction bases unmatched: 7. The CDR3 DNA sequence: TGTGCCAGCAGCCTGGGACTAGCGGGGGGCGGGTACCAAGAGACCCAGTACTTC. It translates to CASSLGLAGGGYQETQYF.

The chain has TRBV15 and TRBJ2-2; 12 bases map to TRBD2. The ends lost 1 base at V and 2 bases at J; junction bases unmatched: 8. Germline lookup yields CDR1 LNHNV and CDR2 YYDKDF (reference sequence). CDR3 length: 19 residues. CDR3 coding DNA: TGTGCCACCAGCAGAGGACTAGCGGGGGCCTTATATAACACCGGGGAGCTGTTTTTT. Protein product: CATSRGLAGALYNTGELFF.

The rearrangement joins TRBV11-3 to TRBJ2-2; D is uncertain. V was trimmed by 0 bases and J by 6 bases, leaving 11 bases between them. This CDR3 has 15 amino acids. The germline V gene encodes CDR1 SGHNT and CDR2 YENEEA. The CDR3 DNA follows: TGTGCCAGCAGCTTAGAAGGGTCGTCGCCCGGGGAGCTGTTTTTT. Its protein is CASSLEGSSPGELFF.